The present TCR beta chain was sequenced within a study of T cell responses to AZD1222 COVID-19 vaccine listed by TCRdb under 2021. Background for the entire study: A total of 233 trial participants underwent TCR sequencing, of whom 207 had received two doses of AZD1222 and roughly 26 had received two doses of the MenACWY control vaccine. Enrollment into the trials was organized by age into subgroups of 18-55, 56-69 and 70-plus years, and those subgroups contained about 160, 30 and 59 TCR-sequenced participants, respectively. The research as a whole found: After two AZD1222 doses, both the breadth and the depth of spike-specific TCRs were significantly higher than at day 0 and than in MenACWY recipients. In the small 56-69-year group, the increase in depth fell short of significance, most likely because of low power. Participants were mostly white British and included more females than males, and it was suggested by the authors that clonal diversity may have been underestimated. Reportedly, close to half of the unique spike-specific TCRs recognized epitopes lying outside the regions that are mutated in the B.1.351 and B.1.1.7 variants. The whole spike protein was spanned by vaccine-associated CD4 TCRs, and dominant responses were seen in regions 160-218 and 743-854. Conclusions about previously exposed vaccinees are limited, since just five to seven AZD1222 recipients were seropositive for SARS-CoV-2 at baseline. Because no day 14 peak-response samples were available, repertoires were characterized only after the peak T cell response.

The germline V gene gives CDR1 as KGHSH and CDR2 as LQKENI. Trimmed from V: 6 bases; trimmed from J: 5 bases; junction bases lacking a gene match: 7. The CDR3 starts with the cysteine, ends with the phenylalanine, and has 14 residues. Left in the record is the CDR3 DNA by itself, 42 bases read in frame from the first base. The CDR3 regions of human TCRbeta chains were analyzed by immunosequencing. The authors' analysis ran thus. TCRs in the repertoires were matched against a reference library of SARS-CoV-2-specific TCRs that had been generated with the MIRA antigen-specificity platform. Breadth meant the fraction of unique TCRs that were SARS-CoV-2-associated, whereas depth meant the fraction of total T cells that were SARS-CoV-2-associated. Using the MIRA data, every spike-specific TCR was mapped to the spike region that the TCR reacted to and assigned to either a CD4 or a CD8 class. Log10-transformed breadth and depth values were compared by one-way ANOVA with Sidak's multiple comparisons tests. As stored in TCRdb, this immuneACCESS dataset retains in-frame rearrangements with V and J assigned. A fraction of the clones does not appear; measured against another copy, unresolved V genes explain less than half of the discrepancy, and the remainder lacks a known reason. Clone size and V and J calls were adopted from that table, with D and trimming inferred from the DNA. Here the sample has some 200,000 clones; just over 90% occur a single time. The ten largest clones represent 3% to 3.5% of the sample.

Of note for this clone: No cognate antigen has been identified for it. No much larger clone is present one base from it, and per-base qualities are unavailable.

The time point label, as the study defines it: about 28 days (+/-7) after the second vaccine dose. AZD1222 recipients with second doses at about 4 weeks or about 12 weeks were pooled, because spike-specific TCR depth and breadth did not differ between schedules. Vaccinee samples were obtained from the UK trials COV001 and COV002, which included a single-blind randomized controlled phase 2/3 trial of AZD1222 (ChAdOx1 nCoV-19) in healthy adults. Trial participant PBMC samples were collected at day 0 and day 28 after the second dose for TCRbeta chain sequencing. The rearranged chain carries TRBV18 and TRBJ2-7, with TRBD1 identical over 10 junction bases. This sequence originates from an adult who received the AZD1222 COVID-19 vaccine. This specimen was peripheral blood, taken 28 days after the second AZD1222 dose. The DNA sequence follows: TGTGCCAGCTCGCCCGACAGGGGGCCGCACGAGCAGTACTTC. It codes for CASSPDRGPHEQYF. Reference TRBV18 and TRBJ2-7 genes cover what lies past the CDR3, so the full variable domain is NAGVMQNPRHLVRRRGQEARLRCSPMKGHSHVYWYRQLPEEGLKFMVYLQKENIIDESGMPKERFSAEFPKEGPSILRIQQVVRGDSAAYFCASSPDRGPHEQYFGPGTRLTVT.